Below, 31 T cell receptor beta chains from the same sample are listed, as sequenced in a study of blood T cells in healthy people across ages. A J-beta primer mix and a sample-barcoded 5' primer were used in a second PCR of roughly 7 to 12 cycles. In TCRdb, the 5' RACE reads were re-called with MiXCR into one record per CDR3 protein. The repertoire has 1.5 million to 2 million distinct CDR3 sequences, 28% of them found once; the top ten carry roughly 8%. Sequences were obtained from blood. The receptors derive from a woman in her twenties or thirties in good health.

The sample holds a few counts of this clonotype. This sequence joins TRBV7-2 and TRBJ2-1, with a possible D match to TRBD2 (5 bases). Germline lookup yields CDR1 SGHTA and CDR2 FQGNSA. V shed 5 bases and J shed 15 bases, with 23 bases lying between them. The CDR3 loop spans 14 amino acids. CDR3 residues: CASSTGIHICRSFF. CDR3 DNA: TGTGCCAGCAGCACCGGGATTCATATTTGTCGGTCGTTCTTC.

The rearrangement uses TRBV20-1 and TRBJ2-3; TRBD2 matches at 15 bases. J gave up 1 base and V 6 bases, and 5 bases lay outside the gene matches. CDR1 is DFQATT, CDR2 SNEGSKA, per germline (reference sequence). This CDR3 is 16 amino acids long. CDR3 protein: CSAGTSGGRGTDTQYF. CDR3 bases: TGCAGTGCCGGGACTAGCGGGGGGCGAGGCACAGATACGCAGTATTTT.

The CDR3 sequence: CASIKSGRTDTQYF. The CDR3 DNA reads as TGTGCCAGCATCAAATCCGGTCGCACAGATACGCAGTATTTT. The chain links TRBV2 to TRBJ2-3; D gene ambiguous. The CDR3 is 14 amino acids. Germline CDR1 SNHLY, CDR2 FYNNEI. Trimming stripped 7 bases from V and 1 base from J, with 12 bases between.

There are a few counts of this clonotype. The chain recombines TRBV7-9 with TRBJ1-4; tentative D call: TRBD1 (6 bases). This CDR3 contains 15 residues. CDR1 and CDR2 from the germline V gene are SEHNR and FQNEAQ (reference sequence). Trimming shortened V by 2 bases and J by 5 bases, and 12 bases separated the two germline ends. CDR3 protein: CASSLNGGRNEKLFF. In DNA form, the CDR3 reads TGTGCCAGCAGCTTAAATGGGGGGCGAAATGAAAAACTGTTTTTT.

The chain is built from TRBV12-3 or TRBV12-4 and TRBJ2-7; TRBD1 aligns across 7 bases. The CDR3 runs to 16 residues. The ends lost 2 bases at V and 3 bases at J; junction bases unmatched: 10. CDR3 in DNA: TGTGCCAGCAGTTTAAGGGGGCCCGGGCTAGGCTACGAGCAGTACTTC. It is translated as CASSLRGPGLGYEQYF.

This rearrangement joins TRBV7-2 to TRBJ2-7; 8 bases are shared with TRBD2. The DNA end favors TRBJ2-5, so the J call may be wrong. The CDR3 loop spans 16 amino acids. Germline V lookup: CDR1 SGHTA, CDR2 FQGNSA. CDR3 nucleotides: TGTGCCAGCAGCTTAGTCCCCCCAGCGGGGGTTGAGACCCAGTACTTC. Amino acid sequence: CASSLVPPAGVETQYF.

This rearrangement joins TRBV7-2 to TRBJ2-7; 12 nucleotides line up with TRBD2. V dropped 2 bases and J dropped 0; count of bases not matched to a gene: 14. The CDR3 consists of 20 residues. Germline CDR1 SGHTA, CDR2 FQGNSA. DNA of the CDR3: TGTGCCAGCAGCTTATACGCTAGCGGGAGGGGCTCTACCTTCTCCTACGAGCAGTACTTC. It yields the protein CASSLYASGRGSTFSYEQYF. Complete variable domain (other parts from reference TRBV7-2 and TRBJ2-7): GAGVSQSPSNKVTEKGKDVELRCDPISGHTALYWYRQSLGQGLEFLIYFQGNSAPDKSGLPSDRFSAERTGGSVSTLTIQRTQQEDSAVYLCASSLYASGRGSTFSYEQYFGPGTRLTVT.

This clonotype was counted only a few times. The V and J genes are TRBV20-1 and TRBJ2-2; 8 bases match TRBD2. J gave up 5 bases and V 6 bases, and 5 bases lay outside the gene matches. Germline V gives CDR1 DFQATT, CDR2 SNEGSKA (reference sequence). There are 13 residues in the CDR3. The CDR3 DNA reads as TGCAGTGCGAGGACTAGCCGGACCGGGGAGCTGTTTTTT. Its translation is CSARTSRTGELFF.

This sequence joins TRBV5-1 and TRBJ2-5, with 8 bases lining up with TRBD1. The CDR3 has 13 residues. CDR1 and CDR2 from the germline V gene are SGHRS and YFSETQ. The junction had 3 bases not matched to a gene; V was cut back by 5 bases and J by 3 bases. The CDR3 region is CASRRDRKETQYF. The CDR3 DNA sequence: TGCGCCAGCAGAAGGGACAGGAAAGAGACCCAGTACTTC.

This clonotype appeared many times. The chain combines TRBV4-1 with TRBJ2-7, with 10 bases matching TRBD2. The CDR3 consists of 16 residues. The J segment lost 5 bases and the V segment lost 4 bases, leaving 11 bases of the junction unmatched. Germline V gives CDR1 MGHRA, CDR2 YSYEKL. Here the CDR3 DNA reads TGCGCCAGCAGCCGAACCCTAGCGGGGGCATTCGACGAGCAGTACTTC. This encodes CASSRTLAGAFDEQYF.

This clonotype was seen a handful of times. The chain recombines TRBV7-9 with TRBJ2-1, with 9 bases identical to TRBD2. The CDR3 totals 13 residues. V shed 3 bases, J shed 10 bases, and the junction held 4 bases outside the gene matches. The V gene's germline CDR1 is SEHNR and CDR2 FQNEAQ (reference sequence). The CDR3 DNA is TGTGCCAGCAGCTTGACTAGCGGCTTAGAGCAGTTCTTC. It is translated as CASSLTSGLEQFF.

The sample holds one count of this clonotype. The junction departs from germline at one end; a sequencing error may be responsible. The chain combines TRBV7-9 with TRBJ2-1, with TRBD2 matching over 10 bases. The germline V gene has CDR1 SEHNR and CDR2 FQNEAQ (reference sequence). CDR3 size: 16 residues. The CDR3 DNA reads as TGTGTCAGCAGCTTAGTGGCTAGCGGGGGCACCGTGGAGCAGTTCTTC. Amino acid sequence: CVSSLVASGGTVEQFF.

This CDR3 is CAWSVLAGGYEQYF. CDR3 coding DNA: TGTGCCTGGAGTGTACTCGCGGGTGGATACGAGCAGTACTTC. The V gene is TRBV30, the J gene TRBJ2-7, with D perhaps TRBD2 (5 bases). The germline V gene encodes CDR1 GTSNPN and CDR2 SVGIG (reference sequence). The V end lost 0 bases, the J end lost 4 bases, and 13 bases lay between the germline ends. This CDR3 comprises 14 residues.

For this clonotype: Compared with germline, one end of the junction differs, possibly owing to a read error. V usage is TRBV28 and J usage is TRBJ2-1, with TRBD2 matching over 12 bases. Germline V lookup: CDR1 MDHEN, CDR2 SYDVKM. The CDR3 has 16 amino acids. The CDR3 sequence: CASSLRLAGVYSEQFF. The CDR3 bases are TGTGCCAGCAGTTTACGACTAGCGGGGGTGTACAGTGAGCAGTTCTTC.

In its sample, this clonotype was seen many times. The chain uses TRBV4-2 and TRBJ2-1; D may be TRBD1 (5 bases). Germline CDR1 reads LGHNA; CDR2 reads YNFKEQ. Trimming shortened V by 2 bases and J by 5 bases, and 10 bases separated the two germline ends. This CDR3 comprises 14 residues. CDR3 amino acids: CASSQYSGNNEQFF. CDR3 in DNA: TGTGCCAGCAGCCAATACTCAGGGAACAATGAGCAGTTCTTC.

Of note for this clonotype: Germline is not matched at one junction end, which may reflect a read error. This chain uses TRBV20-1 with TRBJ2-1; D unresolved. CDR3 length equals 12 residues. Germline V gene sequence: CDR1 DFQATT, CDR2 SNEGSKA (reference sequence). The CDR3 protein is CSAGDIQNERFF. In DNA, the CDR3 is TGCAGTGCTGGAGACATACAAAATGAGCGGTTCTTC.

V gene TRBV7-8 combines with J gene TRBJ2-1, with 11 positions matching TRBD2. The germline V gene encodes CDR1 SGHVS and CDR2 FQNEAQ. V was pared by 3 bases and J by 3 bases, with 4 bases of the junction left unmatched. The CDR3 sequence is 16 residues long. CDR3 in DNA: TGTGCCAGCAGCTTTAGCGGGAGGGCCCGCTACAATGAGCAGTTCTTC. Residues: CASSFSGRARYNEQFF.

With regard to this clonotype: Germline is not matched at one junction end, which may reflect a read error. The V and J genes are TRBV6-5 and TRBJ1-1, with 7 bases fitting TRBD1. The germline CDR1 and CDR2 sequences are MNHEY and SVGAGI. CDR3 length: 15 amino acids. The CDR3 DNA is TGTGCCAGCAGACCAAACAGGGGCGGAAACACTGGAGCTTTCTTT. It is translated as CASRPNRGGNTGAFF.

V is TRBV6-6 and J is TRBJ1-1, with D unresolved. The CDR3 totals 12 residues. The germline V and J ends were trimmed by 6 bases and 7 bases, with 12 bases remaining between them. CDR1 MNHNY and CDR2 SVGAGI come from the germline V gene (reference sequence). In DNA, the CDR3 is TGTGCCAGCAGCTTCAAAGATAATGAAGCTTTCTTT. Its translation: CASSFKDNEAFF.

The V call is TRBV10-3, the J call TRBJ2-2; tentatively, D is TRBD2 (7 bases). The CDR3 sequence is 14 residues long. Per the germline V gene, CDR1 is ENHRY and CDR2 is SYGVKD. V lost 7 bases and J lost 3, with 12 bases in between. The CDR3 nucleotides read TGTGCCATCAAAGGGGGGGCCGACACCGGGGAGCTGTTTTTT. Its translation: CAIKGGADTGELFF.

This chain joins TRBV20-1 and TRBJ1-1, with TRBD1 as a possible D gene (5 bases). In germline, CDR1 is DFQATT, CDR2 SNEGSKA (reference sequence). The CDR3 has 14 amino acids. Trimming stripped 0 bases from V and 1 base from J, with 9 bases between. For the CDR3, the DNA is TGCAGTGCTAGAGATTACGGGGGGAACACTGAAGCTTTCTTT. Translating it yields CSARDYGGNTEAFF.

There are many counts of this clonotype. This chain links TRBV6-5 with TRBJ2-7, with unresolved D. This CDR3 spans 12 amino acids. V dropped 10 bases and J dropped 12 bases, with 22 bases sitting between them. Per the germline V gene, CDR1 is MNHEY and CDR2 is SVGAGI. The CDR3 sequence is CATPRALEESYF. The DNA for the CDR3 is TGTGCCACCCCCCGCGCCTTAGAAGAATCGTACTTC.

This clonotype was detected a few times. This chain links TRBV5-1 with TRBJ2-3, with a tentative D call TRBD1 (5 bases). Trimming took 4 bases from V and 2 from J, leaving 14 bases between them. The CDR3 contains 15 residues. Germline V gene sequence: CDR1 SGHRS, CDR2 YFSETQ. The CDR3 DNA sequence: TGCGCCAGCAGCGCTGGCTGGGGCCCCACAGATACGCAGTATTTT. It translates to CASSAGWGPTDTQYF.

In its sample, this clonotype was seen many times. The chain has TRBV9 and TRBJ2-7, with D unclear. Germline-derived CDR1 and CDR2 are SGDLS and YYNGEE. The CDR3 totals 15 residues. V lost 0 bases and J lost 4, with 14 bases in between. The CDR3 nucleotides read TGTGCCAGCAGCGTAGCTCCGACTCGTGGATACGAGCAGTACTTC. Amino acids: CASSVAPTRGYEQYF.

The V and J genes are TRBV2 and TRBJ1-4, with D possibly being TRBD1 (5 bases). The CDR3 has 15 residues. Germline assignment: CDR1 SNHLY and CDR2 FYNNEI. V was shortened by 3 bases and J by 7 bases, with 15 bases between the two germline ends. CDR3 DNA sequence: TGTGCCAGCAGTGACTCGTACCTGAGGGGTGAAAAACTGTTTTTT. Its translation is CASSDSYLRGEKLFF.

J is TRBJ2-1 and V is TRBV5-1; a possible D gene is TRBD2 (6 bases). Germline CDR1 and CDR2: SGHRS and YFSETQ. V was trimmed by 5 bases and J by 3 bases, leaving 18 bases between them. The length of the CDR3 is 16 residues. As DNA, the CDR3 is TGCGCCAGCAGTCCAGCGGGCCCCCTCTACTACAATGAGCAGTTCTTC. It encodes CASSPAGPLYYNEQFF.

There are many counts of this clonotype. The V gene is TRBV29-1, the J gene TRBJ2-7; tentative D call: TRBD1 (6 bases). Trimming stripped 1 base from V and 6 bases from J, with 13 bases between. The germline gives CDR1 SQVTM, CDR2 ANQGSEA. This CDR3 comprises 13 residues. DNA of the CDR3: TGCAGCGTTGAAGGGACAGAAGTAACCGAGCAGTACTTC. Encoded protein: CSVEGTEVTEQYF.

This clonotype was detected ten times or more. This rearrangement joins TRBV29-1 to TRBJ2-1; 8 nucleotides match TRBD2. The germline V gene encodes CDR1 SQVTM and CDR2 ANQGSEA. The CDR3 totals 13 residues. J lost 4 bases, V lost 7 bases, and 6 bases had no gene match. DNA of the CDR3: TGCAGCGAGGGACTAGACAAGTACAATGAGCAGTTCTTC. Translating gives CSEGLDKYNEQFF.

There are many counts of this clonotype. J is TRBJ2-1 and V is TRBV20-1; D tentatively reads TRBD1 or TRBD2 (8 bases each). The length of the CDR3 is 16 residues. The germline CDR1 and CDR2 sequences are DFQATT and SNEGSKA (reference sequence). V lost 5 bases to trimming and J lost 7 bases, with 24 bases between them. CDR3 loop: CSAARGRAGAQNEQFF. The CDR3 DNA follows: TGCAGTGCTGCCAGGGGGCGAGCGGGAGCTCAAAATGAGCAGTTCTTC.

This clonotype was counted many times. The rearrangement joins TRBV4-3 to TRBJ2-1, with 16 bases matching TRBD2. The ends lost 3 bases at V and 7 bases at J; junction bases unmatched: 0. The V gene's germline CDR1 is LGHNA and CDR2 YSLEER. The CDR3 runs to 15 residues. The CDR3 here is CASSQGLAGGNEQFF. CDR3 DNA sequence: TGCGCCAGCAGCCAGGGACTAGCGGGAGGGAATGAGCAGTTCTTC.

In its sample, this clonotype was seen many times. The rearrangement joins TRBV10-3 to TRBJ2-7, with TRBD2 as a possible D gene (6 bases). Germline loops: CDR1 ENHRY, CDR2 SYGVKD. V shed 2 bases and J shed 2 bases, with 16 bases lying between them. CDR3 length: 16 residues. In nucleotides, the CDR3 is TGTGCCATCAGTGAGCCAACCAGCGGGCGCACCTACGAGCAGTACTTC. The encoded protein is CAISEPTSGRTYEQYF.